This T cell receptor (beta chain) was recorded in a study of blood T cell repertoires in COVID-19. The wider study: Acute and convalescent COVID-19 samples came from the United States, Italy and Spain. In each case, the material was cDNA or gDNA derived from T cells, B-cell-depleted T cells, or PBMCs.

In the authors' methods: Reference gene primer amplification in the assay estimated nucleated cell counts. The assay was immunoSEQ multiplex PCR, and TCRdb's table has in-frame clones only and misses some. D and trimming were read from the DNA, whereas the V and J calls and clone size are those reported in that table. This table has approximately 150,000 clones, about 85% appearing once. V was trimmed by 0 bases and J by 5 bases, leaving 12 bases between them. The CDR3 contains 15 residues. Germline CDR1 SGHRS, CDR2 YFSETQ. This clonotype was obtained from a middle-aged man with acute or convalescent COVID-19. Sequencing was carried out using peripheral blood. This chain connects TRBV5-1 to TRBJ2-1; a weak D match, TRBD2 (6 bases). Written as DNA, the CDR3 is TGCGCCAGCAGCTTGGTCTTTGGCGGGAACAATGAGCAGTTCTTC. This translates into CASSLVFGGNNEQFF.